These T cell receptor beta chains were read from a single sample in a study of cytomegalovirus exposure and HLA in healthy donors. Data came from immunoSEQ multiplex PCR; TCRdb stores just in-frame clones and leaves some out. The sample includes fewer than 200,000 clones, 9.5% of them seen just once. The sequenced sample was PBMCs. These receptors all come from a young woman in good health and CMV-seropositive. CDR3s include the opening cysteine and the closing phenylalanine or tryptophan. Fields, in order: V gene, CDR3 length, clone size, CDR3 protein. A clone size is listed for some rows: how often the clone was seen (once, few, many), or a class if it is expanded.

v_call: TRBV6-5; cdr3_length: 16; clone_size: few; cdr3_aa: CASSYSSGRGTDTQYF
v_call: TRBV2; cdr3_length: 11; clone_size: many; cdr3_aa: CASRTVNGYTF
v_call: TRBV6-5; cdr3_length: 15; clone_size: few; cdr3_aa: CASSPPGGRSLEQFF
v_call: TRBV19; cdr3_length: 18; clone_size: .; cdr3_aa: CASADGLGLAGRTGELFF
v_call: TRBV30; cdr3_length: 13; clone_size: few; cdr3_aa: CAWRFGANYGYTF
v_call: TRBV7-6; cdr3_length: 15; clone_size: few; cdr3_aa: CASSLGTGSDYEQYF
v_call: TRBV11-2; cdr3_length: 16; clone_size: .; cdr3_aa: CASSPEGGRVRGPQHF
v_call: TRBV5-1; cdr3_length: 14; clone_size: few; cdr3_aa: CASSPGHRNEKLFF
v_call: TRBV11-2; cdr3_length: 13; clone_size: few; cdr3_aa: CASSIGVGGEAFF
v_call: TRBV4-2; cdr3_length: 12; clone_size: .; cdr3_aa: CASSPQGVEAFF
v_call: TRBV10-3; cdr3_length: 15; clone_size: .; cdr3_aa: CAISDHRGAVTEAFF
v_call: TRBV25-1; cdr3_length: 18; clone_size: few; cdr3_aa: CASSERLAGGPMISEQFF
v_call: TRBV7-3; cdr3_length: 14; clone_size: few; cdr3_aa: CASSSNTGAGLAFF
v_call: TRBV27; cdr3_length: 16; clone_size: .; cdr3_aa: CASSSPWGAGANVLTF
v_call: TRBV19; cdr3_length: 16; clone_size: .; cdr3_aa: CASSAPSGPGGDTQYF
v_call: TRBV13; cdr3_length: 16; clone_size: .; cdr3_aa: CASSSIGSSGRYEQYF
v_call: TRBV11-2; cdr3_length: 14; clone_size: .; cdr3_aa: CASRKEGGTIEQYF
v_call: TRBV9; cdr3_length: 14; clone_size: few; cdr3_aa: CASSVGSSGSHKYF
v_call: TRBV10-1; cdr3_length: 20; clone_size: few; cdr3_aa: CASSDPPLGQGAMNTGELFF
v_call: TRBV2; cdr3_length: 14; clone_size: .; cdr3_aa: CASSRLTGVYEQYF
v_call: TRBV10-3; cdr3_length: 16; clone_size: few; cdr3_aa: CAISDQGAGASQPQHF
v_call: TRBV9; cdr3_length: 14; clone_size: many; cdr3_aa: CASSTGDSNQPQHF
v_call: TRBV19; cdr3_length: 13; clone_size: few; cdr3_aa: CASSNQGVQPQHF
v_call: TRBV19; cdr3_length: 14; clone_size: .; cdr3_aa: CASSLFLRGTEAFF
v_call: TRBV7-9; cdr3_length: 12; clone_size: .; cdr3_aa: CASSLLEETQYF
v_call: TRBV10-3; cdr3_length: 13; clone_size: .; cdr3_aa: CAISAADQETQYF
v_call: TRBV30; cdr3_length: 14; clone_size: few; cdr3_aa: CAWSPGQGGWGYTF
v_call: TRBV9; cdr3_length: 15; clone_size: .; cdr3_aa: CASDWTGGAIDGYTF
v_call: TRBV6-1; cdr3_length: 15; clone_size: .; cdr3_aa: CASSVGTGMNSPLHF
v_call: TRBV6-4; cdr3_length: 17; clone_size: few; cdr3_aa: CASSQFLSGRAMNEQFF
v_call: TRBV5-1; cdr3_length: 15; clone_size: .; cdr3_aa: CASSSGLAALNEQFF
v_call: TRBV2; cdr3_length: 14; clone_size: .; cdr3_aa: CASSGDGGVETQYF
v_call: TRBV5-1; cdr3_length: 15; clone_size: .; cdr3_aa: CASSEVAGADTEAFF
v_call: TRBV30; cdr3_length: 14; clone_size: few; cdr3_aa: CAWWDRRGPYGYTF
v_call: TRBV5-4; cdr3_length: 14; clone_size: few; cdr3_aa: CASSLDRANYGYTF
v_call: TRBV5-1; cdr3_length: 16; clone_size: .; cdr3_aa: CASSLGLAANSYEQYF
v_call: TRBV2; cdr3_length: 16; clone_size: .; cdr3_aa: CASSEEPGWSPYEQYF
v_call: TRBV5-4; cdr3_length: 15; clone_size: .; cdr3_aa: CASTFSGRAEDTQYF
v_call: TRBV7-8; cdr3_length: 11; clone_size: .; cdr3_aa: CASSNSGGAFF
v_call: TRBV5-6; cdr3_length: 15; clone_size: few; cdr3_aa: CASSPWDRMYNEQFF
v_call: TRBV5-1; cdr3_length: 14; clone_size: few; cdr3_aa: CASSGDRPAYEQYF
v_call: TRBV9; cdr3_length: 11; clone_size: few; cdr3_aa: CASSDTYEQYF
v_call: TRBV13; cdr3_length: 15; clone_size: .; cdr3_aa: CASSLRGSTGNEQYF
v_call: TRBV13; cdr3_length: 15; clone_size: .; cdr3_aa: CASSLGRQVNYGYTF
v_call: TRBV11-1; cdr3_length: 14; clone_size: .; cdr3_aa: CASSLMALNTEAFF
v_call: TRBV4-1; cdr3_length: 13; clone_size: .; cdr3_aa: CASSQEAGYGYTF
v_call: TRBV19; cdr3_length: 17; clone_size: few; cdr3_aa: CATSRGGPGTGAYEQYF
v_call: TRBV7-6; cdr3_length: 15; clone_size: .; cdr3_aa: CASSLVAVPTDKQYF
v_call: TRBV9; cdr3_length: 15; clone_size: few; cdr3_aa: CASSEQGRRYNEQFF
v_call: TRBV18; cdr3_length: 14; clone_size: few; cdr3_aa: CASSPPGQPYEQYF
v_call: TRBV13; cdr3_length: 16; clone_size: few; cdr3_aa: CASSLGRGRGIYGYTF
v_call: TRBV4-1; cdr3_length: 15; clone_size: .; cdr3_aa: CASSPHRKSGNTIYF
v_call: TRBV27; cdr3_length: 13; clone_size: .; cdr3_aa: CASGMTDTYEQYF